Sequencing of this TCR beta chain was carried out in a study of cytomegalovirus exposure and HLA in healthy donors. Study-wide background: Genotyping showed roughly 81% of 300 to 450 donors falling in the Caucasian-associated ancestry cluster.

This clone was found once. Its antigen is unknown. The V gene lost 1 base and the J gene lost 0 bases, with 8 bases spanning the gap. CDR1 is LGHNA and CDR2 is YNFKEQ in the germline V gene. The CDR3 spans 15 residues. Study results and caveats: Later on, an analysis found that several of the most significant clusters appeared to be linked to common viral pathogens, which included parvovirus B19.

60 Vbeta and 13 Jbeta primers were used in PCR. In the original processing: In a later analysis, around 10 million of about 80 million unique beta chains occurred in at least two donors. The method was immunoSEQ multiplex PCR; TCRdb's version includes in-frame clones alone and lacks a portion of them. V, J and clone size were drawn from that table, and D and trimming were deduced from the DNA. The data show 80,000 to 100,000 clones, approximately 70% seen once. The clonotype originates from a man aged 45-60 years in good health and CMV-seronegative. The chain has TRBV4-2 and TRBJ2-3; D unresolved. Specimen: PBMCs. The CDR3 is CASSQGVLSTDTQYF. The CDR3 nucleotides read TGTGCCAGCAGCCAAGGAGTACTGAGCACAGATACGCAGTATTTT.